These T cell receptor beta chains were read from a single sample in a study of blood T cell repertoires in COVID-19. Measured with immunoSEQ multiplex PCR; TCRdb has only the in-frame clones, and not every one. The sample consists of about 180,000 clones, around 85% of them appearing once. Sequencing used PBMCs or T cells enriched from blood (not recorded which). All receptors derive from a man aged 35 to 55 who had recovered from COVID-19. The CDR3 runs from the conserved cysteine through the conserved F or W. The order of the fields is J gene, CDR3 length, V gene, clone size, CDR3 protein. The listing skips clone size in some rows; elsewhere it reads once, few, many or a size class.

J: TRBJ1-2; length: 14; V: TRBV2; size: -; CDR3: CASPRRGDLYGYTF
J: TRBJ2-2; length: 14; V: TRBV9; size: -; CDR3: CASRLSGDTGELFF
J: TRBJ2-7; length: 13; V: TRBV2; size: -; CDR3: CASTGGGLYEQYF
J: TRBJ1-2; length: 15; V: TRBV4-2; size: -; CDR3: CASRNSPGQSYGYTF
J: TRBJ2-7; length: 15; V: TRBV14; size: -; CDR3: CASSQLGLAGAEQYF
J: TRBJ2-1; length: 17; V: TRBV12-5; size: -; CDR3: CASGSGLAGGGGNEQFF
J: TRBJ1-1; length: 14; V: TRBV30; size: -; CDR3: CAWNGSQGRTEAFF
J: TRBJ1-2; length: 14; V: TRBV5-1; size: few; CDR3: CASSTGQFSYGYTF
J: TRBJ2-3; length: 12; V: TRBV19; size: many; CDR3: CASSQLPDTQYF
J: TRBJ2-1; length: 16; V: TRBV27; size: -; CDR3: CASSLRGPSPDNEQFF
J: TRBJ2-1; length: 13; V: TRBV24-1; size: -; CDR3: CATSDVGRGEQFF
J: TRBJ2-7; length: 15; V: TRBV2; size: -; CDR3: CASSERGDSLYEQYF